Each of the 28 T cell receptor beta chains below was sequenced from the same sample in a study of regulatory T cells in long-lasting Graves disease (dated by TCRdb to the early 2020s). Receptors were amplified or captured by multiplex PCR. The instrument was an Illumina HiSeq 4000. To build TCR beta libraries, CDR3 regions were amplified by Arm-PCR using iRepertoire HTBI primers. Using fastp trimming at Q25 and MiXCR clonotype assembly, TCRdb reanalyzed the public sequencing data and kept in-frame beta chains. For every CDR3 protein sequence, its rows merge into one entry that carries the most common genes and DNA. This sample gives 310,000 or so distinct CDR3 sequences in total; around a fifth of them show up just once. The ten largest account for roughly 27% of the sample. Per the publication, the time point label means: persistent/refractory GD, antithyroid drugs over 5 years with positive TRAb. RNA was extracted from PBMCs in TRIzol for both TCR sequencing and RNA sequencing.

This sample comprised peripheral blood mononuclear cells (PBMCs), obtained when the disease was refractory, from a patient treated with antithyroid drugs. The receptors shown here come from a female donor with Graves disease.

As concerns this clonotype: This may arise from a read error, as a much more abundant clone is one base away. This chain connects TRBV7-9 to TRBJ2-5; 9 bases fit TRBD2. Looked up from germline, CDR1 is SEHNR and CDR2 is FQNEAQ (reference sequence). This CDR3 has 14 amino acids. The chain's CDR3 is CASRSGRNQETQCF. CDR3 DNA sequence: TGTGCCAGCAGGAGCGGGAGGAACCAAGAGACCCAGTGCTTC.

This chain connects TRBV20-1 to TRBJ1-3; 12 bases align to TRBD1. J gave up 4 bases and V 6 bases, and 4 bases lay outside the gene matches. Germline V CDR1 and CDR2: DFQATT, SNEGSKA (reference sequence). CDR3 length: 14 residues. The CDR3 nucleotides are TGCAGTGCCGGGGACAGGGGGCGGGGAAACACCATATATTTT. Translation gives CSAGDRGRGNTIYF.

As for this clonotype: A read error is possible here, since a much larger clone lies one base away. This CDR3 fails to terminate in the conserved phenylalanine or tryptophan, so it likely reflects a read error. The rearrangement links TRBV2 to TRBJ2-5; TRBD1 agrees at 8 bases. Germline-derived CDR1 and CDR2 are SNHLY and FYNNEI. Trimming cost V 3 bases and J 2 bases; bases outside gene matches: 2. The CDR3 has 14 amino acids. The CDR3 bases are TGTGCCAGCAGTGAGGACAGGGCGCAAGAGACCCAGTACTCC. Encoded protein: CASSEDRAQETQYS.

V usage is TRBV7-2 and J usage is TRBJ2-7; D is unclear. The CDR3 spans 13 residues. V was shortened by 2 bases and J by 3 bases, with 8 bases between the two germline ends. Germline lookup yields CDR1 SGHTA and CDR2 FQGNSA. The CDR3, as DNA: TGTGCCAGCAGCTTAAACTCTGGCTACGAGCAGTACTTC. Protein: CASSLNSGYEQYF.

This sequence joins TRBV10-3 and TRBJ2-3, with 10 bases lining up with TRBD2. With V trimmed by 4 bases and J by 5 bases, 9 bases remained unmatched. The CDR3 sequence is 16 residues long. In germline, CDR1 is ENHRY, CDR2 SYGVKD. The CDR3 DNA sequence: TGTGCCATCAGTGGGCTAGCGGGGGCCCAAGGAGATACGCAGTATTTT. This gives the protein CAISGLAGAQGDTQYF.

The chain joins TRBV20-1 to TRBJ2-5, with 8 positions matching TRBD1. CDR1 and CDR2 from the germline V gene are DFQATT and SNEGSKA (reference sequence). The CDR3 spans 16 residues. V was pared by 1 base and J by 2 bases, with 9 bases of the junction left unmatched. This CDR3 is CSARGYSGQEQETQYF. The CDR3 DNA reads TGCAGTGCTAGAGGCTACTCGGGACAGGAGCAAGAGACCCAGTACTTC.

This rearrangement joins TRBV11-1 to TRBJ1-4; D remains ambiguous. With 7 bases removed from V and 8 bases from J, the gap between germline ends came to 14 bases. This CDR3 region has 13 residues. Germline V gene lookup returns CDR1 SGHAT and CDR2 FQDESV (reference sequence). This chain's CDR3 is CASTAGLGEKLFF. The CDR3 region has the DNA TGTGCCAGCACCGCGGGTCTCGGGGAAAAACTGTTTTTT. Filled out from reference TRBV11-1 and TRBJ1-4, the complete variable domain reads EAEVAQSPRYKITEKSQAVAFWCDPISGHATLYWYRQILGQGPELLVQFQDESVVDDSQLPKDRFSAERLKGVDSTLKIQPAELGDSAMYLCASTAGLGEKLFFGSGTQLSVL.

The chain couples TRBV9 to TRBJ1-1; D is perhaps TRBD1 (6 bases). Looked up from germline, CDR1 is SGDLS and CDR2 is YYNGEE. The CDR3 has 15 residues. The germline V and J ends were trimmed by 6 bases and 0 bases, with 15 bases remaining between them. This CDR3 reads CASTRDMNMNTEAFF. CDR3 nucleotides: TGTGCCAGCACACGGGACATGAACATGAACACTGAAGCTTTCTTT.

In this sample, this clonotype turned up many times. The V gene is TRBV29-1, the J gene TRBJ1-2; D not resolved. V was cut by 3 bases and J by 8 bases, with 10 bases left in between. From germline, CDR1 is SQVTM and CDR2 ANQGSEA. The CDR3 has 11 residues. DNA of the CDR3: TGCAGCGTTGATAACTCTGGGGGCTACACCTTC. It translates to CSVDNSGGYTF.

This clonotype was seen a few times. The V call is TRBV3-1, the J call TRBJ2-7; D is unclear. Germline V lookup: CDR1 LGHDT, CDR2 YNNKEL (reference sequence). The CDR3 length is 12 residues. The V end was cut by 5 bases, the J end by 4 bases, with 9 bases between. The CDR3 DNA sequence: TGTGCCAGCAGCAGGAGCTTGTACGAGCAGTACTTC. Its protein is CASSRSLYEQYF.

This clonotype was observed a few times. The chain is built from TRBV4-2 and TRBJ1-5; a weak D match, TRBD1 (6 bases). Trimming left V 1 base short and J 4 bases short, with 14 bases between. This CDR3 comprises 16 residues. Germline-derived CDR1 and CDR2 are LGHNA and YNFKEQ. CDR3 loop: CASSQGETGGNQPQHF. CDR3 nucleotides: TGTGCCAGCAGCCAAGGTGAGACAGGCGGTAATCAGCCCCAGCATTTT.

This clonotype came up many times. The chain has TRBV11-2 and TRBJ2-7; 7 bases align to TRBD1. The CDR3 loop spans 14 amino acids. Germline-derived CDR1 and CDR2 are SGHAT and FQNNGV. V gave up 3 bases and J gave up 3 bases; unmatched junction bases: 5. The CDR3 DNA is TGTGCCAGCAGCTTGGACAGGACACTCTACGAGCAGTACTTC. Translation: CASSLDRTLYEQYF.

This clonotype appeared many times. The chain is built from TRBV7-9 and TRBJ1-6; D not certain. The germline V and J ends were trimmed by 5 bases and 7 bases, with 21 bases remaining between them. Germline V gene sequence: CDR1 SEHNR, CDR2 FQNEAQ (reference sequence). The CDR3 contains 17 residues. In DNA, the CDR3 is TGTGCCAGCAGCCAGACCCGGTTCCCTGCTGCCAATTCACCCCTCCACTTT. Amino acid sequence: CASSQTRFPAANSPLHF.

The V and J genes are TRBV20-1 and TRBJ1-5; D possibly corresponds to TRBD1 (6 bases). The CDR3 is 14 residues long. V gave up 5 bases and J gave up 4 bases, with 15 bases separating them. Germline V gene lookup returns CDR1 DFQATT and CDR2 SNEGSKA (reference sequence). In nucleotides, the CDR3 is TGCAGTGCTTCCCGGGACATGGGAAATCAGCCCCAGCATTTT. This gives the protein CSASRDMGNQPQHF.

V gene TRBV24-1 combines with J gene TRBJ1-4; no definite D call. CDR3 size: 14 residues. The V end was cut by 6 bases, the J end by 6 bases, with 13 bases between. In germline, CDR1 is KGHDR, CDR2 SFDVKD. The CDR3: CATSPRWADEKLFF. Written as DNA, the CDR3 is TGTGCCACCAGTCCACGGTGGGCGGATGAAAAACTGTTTTTT.

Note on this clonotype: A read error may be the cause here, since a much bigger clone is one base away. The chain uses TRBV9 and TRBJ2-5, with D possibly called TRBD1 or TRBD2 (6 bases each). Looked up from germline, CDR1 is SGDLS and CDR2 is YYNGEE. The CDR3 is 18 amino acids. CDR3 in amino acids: CASSGRDTGLRGGETQCF. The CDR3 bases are TGTGCCAGCAGCGGAAGGGATACAGGGCTAAGAGGCGGGGAGACCCAGTGCTTC.

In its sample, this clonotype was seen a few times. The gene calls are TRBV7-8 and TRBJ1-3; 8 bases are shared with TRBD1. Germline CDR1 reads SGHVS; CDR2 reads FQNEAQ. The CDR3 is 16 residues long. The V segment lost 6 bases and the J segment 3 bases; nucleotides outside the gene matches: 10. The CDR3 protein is CASSLTGGSGGNTIYF. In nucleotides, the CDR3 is TGTGCCAGCAGTTTAACAGGGGGATCTGGTGGAAACACCATATATTTT.

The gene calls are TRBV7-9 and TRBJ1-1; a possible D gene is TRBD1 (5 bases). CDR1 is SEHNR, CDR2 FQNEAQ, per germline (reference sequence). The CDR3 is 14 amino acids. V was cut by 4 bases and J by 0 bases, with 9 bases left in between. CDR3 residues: CASSSYRLNTEAFF. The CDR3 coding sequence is TGTGCCAGCAGCTCTTACAGGTTGAACACTGAAGCTTTCTTT.

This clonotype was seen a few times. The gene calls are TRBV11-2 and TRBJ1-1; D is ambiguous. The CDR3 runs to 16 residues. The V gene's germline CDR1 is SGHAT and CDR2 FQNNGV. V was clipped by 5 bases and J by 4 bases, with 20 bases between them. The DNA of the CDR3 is TGTGCCAGCAGCCATAGGGTCGGGCAGGACTTCACTGAAGCTTTCTTT. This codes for CASSHRVGQDFTEAFF. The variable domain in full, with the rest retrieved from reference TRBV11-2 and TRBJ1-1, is EAGVAQSPRYKIIEKRQSVAFWCNPISGHATLYWYQQILGQGPKLLIQFQNNGVVDDSQLPKDRFSAERLKGVDSTLKIQPAKLEDSAVYLCASSHRVGQDFTEAFFGQGTRLTVV.

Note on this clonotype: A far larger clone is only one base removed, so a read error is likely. The CDR3 nucleotides read TGTGCCAGCAGTGGAGTGGTTGGCTTTACCGGGACAGAGTTTGATTCCCAGTACTTC. Protein product: CASSGVVGFTGTEFDSQYF. The V call is TRBV6-2 or TRBV6-3, the J call TRBJ2-5; 7 nucleotides match TRBD1. The junction had 27 bases not matched to a gene; V was cut back by 5 bases and J by 9 bases. Germline V lookup: CDR1 MNHEY, CDR2 SVGEGT. This CDR3 has 19 amino acids.

CDR3 sequence reads: CASSYFGGSYEQYF. The CDR3 nucleotides read TGTGCCAGCAGTTATTTCGGGGGCTCCTACGAGCAGTACTTC. The rearrangement uses TRBV6-2 or TRBV6-3 and TRBJ2-7, with D maybe TRBD2 (6 bases). The CDR3 has 14 residues. Trimming took off 3 bases at V and 0 bases at J, with 9 bases between the two ends. CDR1 and CDR2 (germline): MNHEY, SVGEGT.

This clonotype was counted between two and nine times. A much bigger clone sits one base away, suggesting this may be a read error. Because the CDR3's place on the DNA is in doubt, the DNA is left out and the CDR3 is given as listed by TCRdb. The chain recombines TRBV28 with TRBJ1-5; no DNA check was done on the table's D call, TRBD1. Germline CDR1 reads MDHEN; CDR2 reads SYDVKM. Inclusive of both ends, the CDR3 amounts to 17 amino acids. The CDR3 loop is CASSLWGTGSSNQPPHF.

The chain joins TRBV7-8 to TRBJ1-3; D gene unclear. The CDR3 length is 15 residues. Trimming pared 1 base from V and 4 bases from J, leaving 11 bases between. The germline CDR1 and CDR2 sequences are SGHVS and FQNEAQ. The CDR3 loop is CASSLVTGAGNTIYF. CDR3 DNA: TGTGCCAGCAGCTTAGTCACTGGAGCGGGAAACACCATATATTTT.

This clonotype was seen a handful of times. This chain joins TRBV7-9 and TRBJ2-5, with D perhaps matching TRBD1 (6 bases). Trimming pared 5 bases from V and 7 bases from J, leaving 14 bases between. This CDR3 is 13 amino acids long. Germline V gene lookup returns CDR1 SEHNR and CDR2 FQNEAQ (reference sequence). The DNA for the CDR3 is TGTGCCAGCAGCATAACAGGGCGCCGGACCCAGTACTTC. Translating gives CASSITGRRTQYF.

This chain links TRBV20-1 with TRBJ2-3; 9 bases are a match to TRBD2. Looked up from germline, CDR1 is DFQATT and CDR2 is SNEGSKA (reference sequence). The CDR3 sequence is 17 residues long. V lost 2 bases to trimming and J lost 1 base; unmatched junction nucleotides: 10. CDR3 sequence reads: CSARLPSERGGTDTQYF. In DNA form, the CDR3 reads TGCAGTGCTAGACTCCCATCGGAGCGGGGGGGCACAGATACGCAGTATTTT.

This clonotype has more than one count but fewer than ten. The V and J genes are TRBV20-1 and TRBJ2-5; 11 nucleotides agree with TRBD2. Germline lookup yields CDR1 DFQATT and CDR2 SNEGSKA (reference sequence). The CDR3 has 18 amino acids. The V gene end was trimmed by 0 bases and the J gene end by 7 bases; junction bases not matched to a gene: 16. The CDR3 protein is CSAREGALGTSGTGTQYF. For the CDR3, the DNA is TGCAGTGCTAGAGAGGGGGCCCTCGGGACTAGCGGTACTGGGACCCAGTACTTC.

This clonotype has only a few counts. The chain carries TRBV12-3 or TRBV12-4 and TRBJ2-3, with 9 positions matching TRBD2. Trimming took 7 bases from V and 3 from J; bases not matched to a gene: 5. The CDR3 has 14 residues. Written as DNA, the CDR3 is TGTGCCAGCAAGAGCGGGAGGCGGACAGATACGCAGTATTTT. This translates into CASKSGRRTDTQYF.

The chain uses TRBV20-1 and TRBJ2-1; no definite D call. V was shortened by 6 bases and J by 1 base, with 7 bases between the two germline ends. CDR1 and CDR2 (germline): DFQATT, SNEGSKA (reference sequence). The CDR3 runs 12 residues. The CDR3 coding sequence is TGCAGTGCCCCGAGGTCCTACAATGAGCAGTTCTTC. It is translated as CSAPRSYNEQFF.